This TCR beta chain was obtained from a study of T cell clonality in common variable immunodeficiency. Study-wide findings and caveats: T cell subpopulation sequencing would be needed to explain CVID clonality. In common variable immunodeficiency, TCR beta chains reportedly carried fewer deletions and N-nucleotide insertions.

Most patients and controls had Caucasian heritage. In this sample, this clone turned up many times. The antigen remains unidentified. The read comes to an end 3 residues before the CDR3 does, leaving the germline J gene to fill in the end. The germline CDR1 and CDR2 sequences are SGDLS and YYNGEE. The CDR3 length is 15 residues. The V end lost 0 bases, the J end lost 4 bases, and 10 bases lay between the germline ends. TCRdb's table, derived via immunoSEQ multiplex PCR, lists solely in-frame clones and lacks some. The repertoire consists of some 40,000 clones, none detected only once. The sequencing input was peripheral blood mononuclear cells. The receptor comes from a person aged 18 to 70 in good health. The chain has TRBV9 and TRBJ1-4, with D unresolved. The covered CDR3 bases are TGTGCCAGCAGCGTAGGTCAGGTCCTTAATGAAAAA. Translating gives CASSVGQVLNEK. The whole CDR3 region reads CASSVGQVLNEKLFF.